These T cell receptor beta chains were read from a single sample in a study of blood T cells in healthy people across ages. In TCRdb, the 5' RACE reads were re-called with MiXCR into one record per CDR3 protein. The sample holds approximately 1.5 million distinct CDR3 sequences, about 35% seen once. What was sequenced was blood. All receptors come from a woman in her 30s in good health. Each CDR3 is given with its conserved first and last residue. D genes are given only for firm matches. Only part of the rows carry a size: once, few, many, or a class if the clone is expanded.

TRBV15,TRBJ2-7,TRBD2,many,TGTGCCACCTCACTAGCGTCGGGGGGCTACGAGCAGTACTTC,CATSLASGGYEQYF
TRBV24-1,TRBJ2-7,-,-,TGTGCCACCAGTGGGGGGAATTACGAGCAGTACTTC,CATSGGNYEQYF
TRBV10-3,TRBJ1-6,-,many,TGTGCCATCAGTGAGTCGACCACCCATTCACCCCTCCACTTT,CAISESTTHSPLHF
TRBV29-1,TRBJ1-2,-,-,TGCAGCGTTGAATTGCTCGGCGGCTACACCTTC,CSVELLGGYTF
TRBV20-1,TRBJ2-7,TRBD2,-,TGCAGTGCGATACTAGCGGGAGGGCCCTACGAGCAGTACTTC,CSAILAGGPYEQYF
TRBV6-1,TRBJ2-1,-,-,TGTGCCAGCAGCGTACTTCGATCGTCCTACAATGAGCAGTTCTTC,CASSVLRSSYNEQFF
TRBV2,TRBJ2-6,-,few,TGTGCCAGCAGAGCGTTGAGAGTATCTGGGGCCAACGTCCTGACTTTC,CASRALRVSGANVLTF
TRBV5-1,TRBJ2-5,TRBD2,-,TGCGCCAGCAGGAGCGGGGCAGCCGTAGAGACCCAGTACTTC,CASRSGAAVETQYF
TRBV9,TRBJ2-7,TRBD2,few,TGTGCCAGCAGCCCCCACCTTAGAGCGGGGGGCCTCTACGAGCAGTACTTC,CASSPHLRAGGLYEQYF
TRBV29-1,TRBJ2-3,-,many,TGCAGCGTTGTAGGCCGAAGCACAGATACGCAGTATTTT,CSVVGRSTDTQYF
TRBV7-6,TRBJ2-1,TRBD2,-,TGTGCCAGCAGCGGGGGACTAGCGTTGAATGGGCAGTTCTTC,CASSGGLALNGQFF
TRBV20-1,TRBJ2-7,TRBD2,-,TGCAGTGCCAAACGGGGACTAGCGGGGGCCCTTTCTTCCTACGAGCAGTACTTC,CSAKRGLAGALSSYEQYF
TRBV10-3,TRBJ2-3,TRBD2,-,TGTGCCATCAGTGAGTCTGGACTAGCGTTTGATACGCAGTATTTT,CAISESGLAFDTQYF
TRBV20-1,TRBJ2-3,-,-,TGCAGTGCTAGAGATCGTAACCGCCTCAGCACAGATACGCAGTATTTT,CSARDRNRLSTDTQYF
TRBV27,TRBJ2-3,TRBD2,few,TGTGCCAGTAGCCCCACGGGCGGGAGGAGCACAGATACGCAGTATTTT,CASSPTGGRSTDTQYF
TRBV3-1,TRBJ2-2,TRBD1,few,TGTGCCAGCAGCAAACCCTCCGGGACAGGGGTGGCCGGGGAGCTGTTTTTT,CASSKPSGTGVAGELFF
TRBV29-1,TRBJ2-7,-,many,TGCAGCGCCGTGGGATCGAGTTACGAGCAGTACTTC,CSAVGSSYEQYF
TRBV7-9,TRBJ2-3,TRBD2,-,TGTGCCAGCAGCTCCCCGGGACTAGCTGATAACACAGATACGCAGTATTTT,CASSSPGLADNTDTQYF
TRBV10-3,TRBJ1-2,-,few,TGTGCCATCAGTGAGCAGGGTCCAACGAACTATGGCTACACCTTC,CAISEQGPTNYGYTF
TRBV28,TRBJ2-6,TRBD2,few,TGTGCCAGCAGTGGGACTAGCGGGTCCTCTGGGGCCAACGTCCTGACTTTC,CASSGTSGSSGANVLTF
TRBV20-1,TRBJ1-1,-,-,TGCAGTGCTAGTCGGGGGGTTGAAGCTTTCTTT,CSASRGVEAFF
TRBV7-9,TRBJ2-7,-,-,TGTGCCAGCCTCGGAGCACTGGCGGATCAATACGAGCAGTACTTC,CASLGALADQYEQYF
TRBV7-2,TRBJ2-7,TRBD1,-,TGTGCCAGCAGTGGGACAGTCCGCACCTACGAGCAGTACTTC,CASSGTVRTYEQYF
TRBV6-1,TRBJ1-5,-,few,TGTGCCAGCAGTGAAAACTTGGTTGTCAATCAGCCCCAGCATTTT,CASSENLVVNQPQHF
TRBV9,TRBJ2-3,-,few,TGTGCCAGCAGCGTAGGAGGGAGCGGTTACACAGATACGCAGTATTTT,CASSVGGSGYTDTQYF
TRBV28,TRBJ2-7,TRBD2,-,TGTGCCAGCAGTCCTAGCGGGAGCTGGTACGAGCAGTACTTC,CASSPSGSWYEQYF
TRBV10-3,TRBJ2-6,TRBD2,-,TGTGCCATCAGCCAGGGACTAGCGGGGGCTCTTGCCTCCTCTGGGGCCAACGTCCTGACTTTC,CAISQGLAGALASSGANVLTF
TRBV5-5,TRBJ2-7,TRBD1,few,TGTGCCAGCATCGGACAGGGCCAAGGCTACGAGCAGTACTTC,CASIGQGQGYEQYF
TRBV24-1,TRBJ2-1,TRBD1,few,TGTGCCACCAGTGACCGTGGACAGGGGTGGGGTGAGCAGTTCTTC,CATSDRGQGWGEQFF
TRBV9,TRBJ1-1,-,-,TGTACCAGCAGCCCCCCATTAATGAACACTGAAGCTTTCTTT,CTSSPPLMNTEAFF
TRBV6-2/TRBV6-3,TRBJ1-5,-,few,TGTGCCAGCAGTTACAGGCAACAAGGTCAGCCCCAGCATTTT,CASSYRQQGQPQHF
TRBV7-6,TRBJ2-1,TRBD2,-,TGTGCCAGCAGCTTATCCCAGGCGGGGGGGCCCCATGAGCAGTTCTTC,CASSLSQAGGPHEQFF
TRBV28,TRBJ2-1,-,few,TGTGCCAGCAGTTTGATAAGTGGGGCTAGCGTACACAATGAGCAGTTCTTC,CASSLISGASVHNEQFF
TRBV7-9,TRBJ2-3,TRBD2,-,TGTGCCAGCAGCCCACCCCCGGGACTAGCCTTTCCAGATACGCAGTATTTT,CASSPPPGLAFPDTQYF
TRBV28,TRBJ1-1,-,many,TGTGCCAGCAGTTTTATCGTCGGGAGCACTGAAGCTTTCTTT,CASSFIVGSTEAFF
TRBV27,TRBJ2-1,-,-,TGTGCCAGCAGTTTAGGGGTTAGGCAGACCAATGAGCAGTTCTTC,CASSLGVRQTNEQFF
TRBV6-6,TRBJ2-1,-,-,TGTGCCAGCACCCGGGACCCTACCTACAATGAGCAGTTCTTC,CASTRDPTYNEQFF
TRBV7-3,TRBJ2-1,TRBD2,few,TGTGCCAGCAGCACTCGGGGGACTAGCGGGCCCAATGAGCAGTTCTTC,CASSTRGTSGPNEQFF
TRBV5-1,TRBJ1-1,-,-,TGCGCCAGCGCCACAAACCAGATGAACACTGAAGCTTTCTTT,CASATNQMNTEAFF
TRBV29-1,TRBJ1-2,-,-,TGCAGCGTTGACCCACTATCTAACTATGGCTACACCTTC,CSVDPLSNYGYTF
TRBV29-1,TRBJ2-2,-,-,TGCAGCGCTGACCGGACCCGAACTGGGGAGCTGTTTTTT,CSADRTRTGELFF
TRBV20-1,TRBJ2-5,TRBD2,-,TGCAGTGCCGAACTAGCGGGAGGGCACAACAATGAGCAGTACTTC,CSAELAGGHNNEQYF
TRBV9,TRBJ2-7,-,-,TGTGCCAGCAGCGTAGCCCCGATAGGTTCTCTCTCCGAGCAGTACTTC,CASSVAPIGSLSEQYF
TRBV7-3,TRBJ2-1,TRBD2,few,TGTGCCAGCAACCCCGGCCCCAGCGGGGGGCCCGATGAGCAGTTCTTC,CASNPGPSGGPDEQFF
TRBV20-1,TRBJ1-5,-,-,TGCAGTGCCAGGACAGTACTCGAAAGAGGGTCCCAGCATTTT,CSARTVLERGSQHF
TRBV12-3/TRBV12-4,TRBJ2-1,TRBD2,-,TGTGCCAGCACCCGGGGACTAGTCTACAATGAGCAGTTCTTC,CASTRGLVYNEQFF
TRBV20-1,TRBJ1-2,-,few,TGCAGTGCTAGAGGGTCAGGCCTTACCTATGGCTACACCTTC,CSARGSGLTYGYTF
TRBV20-1,TRBJ2-5,TRBD1,few,TGCAGTGCTAGAAGAACAGGGGGTGGGGTAGAGACCCAGTACTTC,CSARRTGGGVETQYF
TRBV27,TRBJ2-1,-,few,TGTGCCAGCAGTGCCCTCTCCTACAATGAGCAGTTCTTC,CASSALSYNEQFF
TRBV3-1,TRBJ2-1,-,few,TGTGCCAGCAGTCAAGATCCGGGGTACACCTACAATGAGCAGTTCTTC,CASSQDPGYTYNEQFF
TRBV18,TRBJ1-1,-,-,TGTGCCAGCTCACCTTACGGACAGAGCACTGAAGCTTTCTTT,CASSPYGQSTEAFF
TRBV30,TRBJ1-1,TRBD1,many,TGTGCCTGGAATCGACAGGGGAACACTGAAGCTTTCTTT,CAWNRQGNTEAFF